This TCR beta chain emerged from a study of T cells of healthy individuals. This CDR3 comprises 13 residues. CDR1 and CDR2 from the germline V gene are SQVTM and ANQGSEA. V dropped 3 bases and J dropped 13; count of bases not matched to a gene: 10. One entry per CDR3 protein, called by TCRdb with MiXCR from the 5' RACE reads. The repertoire holds tens of thousands of distinct CDR3 sequences, with roughly 14% as singletons. This clonotype was observed a handful of times. This chain joins TRBV29-1 and TRBJ2-4; 9 bases are shared with TRBD2. The source of this sequence is a human donor in good health. CDR3 in DNA: TGCAGCGTTGATCCCCGGCTAGCGGGATACCAGTACTTC. This encodes CSVDPRLAGYQYF. Together with reference TRBV29-1 and TRBJ2-4, the CDR3 gives the full variable domain: SAVISQKPSRDICQRGTSLTIQCQVDSQVTMMFWYRQQPGQSLTLIATANQGSEATYESGFVIDKFPISRPNLTFSTLTVSNMSPEDSSIYLCSVDPRLAGYQYFGAGTRLSVL.